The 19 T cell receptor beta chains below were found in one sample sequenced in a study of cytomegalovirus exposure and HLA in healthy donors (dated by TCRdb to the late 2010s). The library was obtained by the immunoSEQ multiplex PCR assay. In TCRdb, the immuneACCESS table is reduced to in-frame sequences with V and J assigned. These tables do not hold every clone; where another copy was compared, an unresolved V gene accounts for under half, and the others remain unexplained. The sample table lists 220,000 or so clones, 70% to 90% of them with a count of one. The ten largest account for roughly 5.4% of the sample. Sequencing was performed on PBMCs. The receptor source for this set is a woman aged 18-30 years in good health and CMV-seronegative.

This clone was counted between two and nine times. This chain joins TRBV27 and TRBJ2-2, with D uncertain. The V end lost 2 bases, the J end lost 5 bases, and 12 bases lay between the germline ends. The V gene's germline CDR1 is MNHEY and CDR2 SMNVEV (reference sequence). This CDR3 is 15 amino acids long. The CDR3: CASSLAPLGTGELFF. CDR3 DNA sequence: TGTGCCAGCAGTTTAGCCCCACTTGGGACCGGGGAGCTGTTTTTT.

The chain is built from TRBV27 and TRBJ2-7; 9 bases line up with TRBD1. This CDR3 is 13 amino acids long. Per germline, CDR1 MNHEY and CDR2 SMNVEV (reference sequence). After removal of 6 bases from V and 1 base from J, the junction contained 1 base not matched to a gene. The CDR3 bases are TGTGCCAGCAGGACAGGGGGGTCCTACGAGCAGTACTTC. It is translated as CASRTGGSYEQYF.

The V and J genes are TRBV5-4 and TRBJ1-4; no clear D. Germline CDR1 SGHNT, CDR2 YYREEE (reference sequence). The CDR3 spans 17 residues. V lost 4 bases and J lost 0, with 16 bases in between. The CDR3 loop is CASSPSADRATNEKLFF. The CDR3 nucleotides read TGTGCCAGCAGCCCCTCGGCGGACCGAGCAACTAATGAAAAACTGTTTTTT. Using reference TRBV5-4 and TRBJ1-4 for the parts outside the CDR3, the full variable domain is ETGVTQSPTHLIKTRGQQVTLRCSSQSGHNTVSWYQQALGQGPQFIFQYYREEENGRGNFPPRFSGLQFPNYSSELNVNALELDDSALYLCASSPSADRATNEKLFFGSGTQLSVL.

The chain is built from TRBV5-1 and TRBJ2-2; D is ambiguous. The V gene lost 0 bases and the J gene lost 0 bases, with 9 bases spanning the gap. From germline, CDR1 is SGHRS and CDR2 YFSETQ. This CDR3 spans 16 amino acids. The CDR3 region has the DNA TGCGCCAGCAGCTTGGTAGGTCAGACGAACACCGGGGAGCTGTTTTTT. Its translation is CASSLVGQTNTGELFF.

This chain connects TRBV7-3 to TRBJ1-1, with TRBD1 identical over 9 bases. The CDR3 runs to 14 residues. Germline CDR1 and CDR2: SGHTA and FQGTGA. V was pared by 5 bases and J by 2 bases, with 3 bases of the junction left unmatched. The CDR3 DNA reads TGTGCCAGCAGCCTGACAGGGGGAAACACTGAAGCTTTCTTT. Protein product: CASSLTGGNTEAFF.

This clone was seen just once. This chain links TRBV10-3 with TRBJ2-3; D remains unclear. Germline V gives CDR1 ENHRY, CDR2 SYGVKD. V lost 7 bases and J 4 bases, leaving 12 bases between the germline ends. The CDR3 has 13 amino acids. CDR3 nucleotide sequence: TGTGCCATCACGGGCAACCCCGCAGATACGCAGTATTTT. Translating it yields CAITGNPADTQYF.

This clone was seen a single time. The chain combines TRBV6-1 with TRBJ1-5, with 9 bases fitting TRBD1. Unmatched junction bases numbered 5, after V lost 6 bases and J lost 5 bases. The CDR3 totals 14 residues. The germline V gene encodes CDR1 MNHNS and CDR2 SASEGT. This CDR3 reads CASSADRGDQPQHF. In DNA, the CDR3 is TGTGCCAGCAGCGCGGACAGGGGCGATCAGCCCCAGCATTTT.

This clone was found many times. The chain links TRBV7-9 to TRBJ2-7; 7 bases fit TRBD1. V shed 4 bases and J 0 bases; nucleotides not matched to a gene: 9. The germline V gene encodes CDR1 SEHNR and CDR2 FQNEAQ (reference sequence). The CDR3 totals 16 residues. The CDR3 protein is CASSSPRTGSSYEQYF. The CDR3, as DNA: TGTGCCAGCAGCTCCCCCCGGACAGGAAGCTCCTACGAGCAGTACTTC.

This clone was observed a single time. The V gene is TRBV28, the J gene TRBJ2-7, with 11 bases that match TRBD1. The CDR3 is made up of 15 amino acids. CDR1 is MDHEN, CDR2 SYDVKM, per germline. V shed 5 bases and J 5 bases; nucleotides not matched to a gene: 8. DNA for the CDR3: TGTGCCAGCAGTGGAAACCGGGACAGGGGGAACGAGCAGTACTTC. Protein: CASSGNRDRGNEQYF.

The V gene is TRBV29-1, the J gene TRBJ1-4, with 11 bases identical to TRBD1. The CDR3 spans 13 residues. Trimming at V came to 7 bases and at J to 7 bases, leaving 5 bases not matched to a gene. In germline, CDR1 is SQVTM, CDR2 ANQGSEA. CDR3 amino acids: CSGTGTGGEKLFF. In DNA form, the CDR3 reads TGCAGCGGGACCGGGACAGGGGGTGAAAAACTGTTTTTT.

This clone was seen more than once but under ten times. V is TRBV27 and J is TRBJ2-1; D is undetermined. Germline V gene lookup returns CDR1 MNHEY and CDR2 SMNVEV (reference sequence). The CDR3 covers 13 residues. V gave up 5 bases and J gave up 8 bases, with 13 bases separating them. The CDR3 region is CASSLRPVHEQFF. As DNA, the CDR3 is TGTGCCAGCAGTCTAAGACCGGTTCATGAGCAGTTCTTC.

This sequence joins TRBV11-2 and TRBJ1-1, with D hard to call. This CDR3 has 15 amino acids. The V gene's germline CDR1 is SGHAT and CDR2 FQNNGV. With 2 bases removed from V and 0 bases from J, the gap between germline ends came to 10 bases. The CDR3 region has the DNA TGTGCCAGCAGCTTATCCCCGGACTTGAACACTGAAGCTTTCTTT. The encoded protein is CASSLSPDLNTEAFF.

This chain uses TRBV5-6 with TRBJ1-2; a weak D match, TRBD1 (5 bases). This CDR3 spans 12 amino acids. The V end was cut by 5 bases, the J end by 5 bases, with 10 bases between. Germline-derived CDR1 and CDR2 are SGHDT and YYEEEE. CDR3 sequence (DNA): TGTGCCAGCAGTGGGGACGGATATGGCTACACCTTC. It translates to CASSGDGYGYTF.

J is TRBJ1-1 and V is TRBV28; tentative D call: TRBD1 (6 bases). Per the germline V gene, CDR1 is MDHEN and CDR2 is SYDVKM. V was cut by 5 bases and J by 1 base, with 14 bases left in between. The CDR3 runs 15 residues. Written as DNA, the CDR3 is TGTGCCAGCAGTCCGGGGACACCGACGAACACTGAAGCTTTCTTT. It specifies CASSPGTPTNTEAFF. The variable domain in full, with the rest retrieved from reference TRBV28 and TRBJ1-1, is DVKVTQSSRYLVKRTGEKVFLECVQDMDHENMFWYRQDPGLGLRLIYFSYDVKMKEKGDIPEGYSVSREKKERFSLILESASTNQTSMYLCASSPGTPTNTEAFFGQGTRLTVV.

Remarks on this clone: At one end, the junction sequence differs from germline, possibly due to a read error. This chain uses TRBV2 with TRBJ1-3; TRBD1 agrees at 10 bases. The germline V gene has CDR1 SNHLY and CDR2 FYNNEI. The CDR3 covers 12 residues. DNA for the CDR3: TGTGCCAGCAGCGGGGACAGGGGCGCTACCGTTTTT. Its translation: CASSGDRGATVF.

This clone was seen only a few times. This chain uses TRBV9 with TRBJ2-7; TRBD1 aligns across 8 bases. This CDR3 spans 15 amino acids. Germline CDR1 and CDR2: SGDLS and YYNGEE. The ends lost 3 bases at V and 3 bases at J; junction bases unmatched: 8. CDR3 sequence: CASSAADRGFYEQYF. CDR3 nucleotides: TGTGCCAGCAGCGCGGCAGACAGGGGTTTCTACGAGCAGTACTTC.

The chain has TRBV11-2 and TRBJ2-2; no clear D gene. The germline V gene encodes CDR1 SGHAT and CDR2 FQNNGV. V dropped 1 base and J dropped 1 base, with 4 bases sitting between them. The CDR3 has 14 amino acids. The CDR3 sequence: CASSLGGNTGELFF. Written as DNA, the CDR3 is TGTGCCAGCAGCTTAGGGGGGAACACCGGGGAGCTGTTTTTT.

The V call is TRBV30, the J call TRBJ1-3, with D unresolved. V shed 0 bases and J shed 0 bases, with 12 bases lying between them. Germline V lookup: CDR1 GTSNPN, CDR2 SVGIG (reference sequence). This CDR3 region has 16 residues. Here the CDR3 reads CAWSVRLLSSGNTIYF. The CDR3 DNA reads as TGTGCCTGGAGTGTACGACTCCTGAGCTCTGGAAACACCATATATTTT. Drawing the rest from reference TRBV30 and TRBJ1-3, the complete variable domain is SQTIHQWPATLVQPVGSPLSLECTVEGTSNPNLYWYRQAAGRGLQLLFYSVGIGQISSEVPQNLSASRPQDRQFILSSKKLLLSDSGFYLCAWSVRLLSSGNTIYFGEGSWLTVV.

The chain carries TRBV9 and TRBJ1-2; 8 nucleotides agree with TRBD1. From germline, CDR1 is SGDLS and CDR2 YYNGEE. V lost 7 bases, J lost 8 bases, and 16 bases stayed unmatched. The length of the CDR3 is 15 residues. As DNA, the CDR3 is TGTGCCAGCGGAAAAATCGCAGGGGGCGGAGGCGGCTACACCTTC. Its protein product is CASGKIAGGGGGYTF.